The present T cell receptor beta chain was sequenced within a study of vaccination and CD4 T cells after COVID-19. Study context: Stimulation of the cells used overlapping spike peptide pools from SARS-CoV-2 and from the common cold coronaviruses HCoV-NL63, HCoV-OC43 and HCoV-229E.

Study-wide results and caveats: Median SARS-CoV-2-reactive clonotype numbers rose nonsignificantly, roughly 20 to 38.

This CDR3 has 14 residues. V dropped 2 bases and J dropped 6; count of bases not matched to a gene: 4. Germline values: CDR1 GTSNPN, CDR2 SVGIG (reference sequence). Researchers used the Oncomine TCR Beta short-read assay to sequence DNA from cultured CD4+ T cells. TCRdb re-analysed the PCR reads in MiXCR, keeping a single row per CDR3 protein. The repertoire has approximately 4,100 distinct CDR3 sequences, under 20% of them found once; the top ten carry over 12%. About this clonotype itself: Its cognate antigen is unknown.

Treatment: approximately nine-day PBMC culture with coronavirus spike peptide pools or control peptides (ViraFEST assay). Sequenced input: CD4+ T cells from blood, cultured in vitro. The origin of this receptor is a human donor who had recovered from COVID-19. The V and J genes are TRBV30 and TRBJ1-5, with 10 bases identical to TRBD1. CDR3 in DNA: TGTGCCTGGAGTCCGACAGGGGGCCTTCAGCCCCAGCATTTT. It specifies CAWSPTGGLQPQHF. Drawing the rest from reference TRBV30 and TRBJ1-5, the complete variable domain is SQTIHQWPATLVQPVGSPLSLECTVEGTSNPNLYWYRQAAGRGLQLLFYSVGIGQISSEVPQNLSASRPQDRQFILSSKKLLLSDSGFYLCAWSPTGGLQPQHFGDGTRLSIL.